The entry below describes one TCR beta chain. The antigen is not known. The sample belongs to a study of cytomegalovirus exposure and HLA in healthy donors. The PCR contained 60 Vbeta and 13 Jbeta primers. TCRdb's table, derived via immunoSEQ multiplex PCR, lists solely in-frame clones and lacks some. Of about 160,000 clones listed, about 74% are singletons. Study-level results: Three chains linked to CMV were shown in vitro to be specific for CMV antigens.

CDR1 is SGDLS, CDR2 YYNGEE, per germline. The CDR3 has 17 amino acids. Trimming took 1 base from V and 1 from J, leaving 14 bases between them. The sequencing input was PBMCs. The sequence derives from a man between 40 and 49 years old in good health and CMV-seropositive. This chain joins TRBV9 and TRBJ2-2; no definite D call. CDR3 amino acids: CASSVSQEIVNTGELFF. The CDR3 bases are TGTGCCAGCAGCGTATCCCAAGAAATAGTGAACACCGGGGAGCTGTTTTTT.